A selection of T cell receptor beta chains follows, all from one sample in a study of regulatory T cells in long-lasting Graves disease. A single record per CDR3 protein comes from TCRdb applying MiXCR to the multiplex PCR reads. The sample includes 420,000 or so distinct CDR3 sequences, 23% seen only once; the top ten take about a quarter. The material was peripheral blood mononuclear cells (PBMCs), obtained when the disease was refractory, from a patient treated with antithyroid drugs. Receptor source: a female donor with Graves disease. The CDR3 runs from the conserved cysteine through the conserved F or W. The D gene is left open where the match is weak. Some rows mark clone size as missing; the rest say once, few, many or name a class of expanded clone.

>many|TRBD1|TRBJ2-2|TRBV12-3/TRBV12-4
TGTGCCAGCAGTCAAAGGGACAGGGGGCGGACCGGGGAGCTGTTTTTT
CASSQRDRGRTGELFF
>NA|NA|TRBJ1-2|TRBV12-3/TRBV12-4
TGTGCCAGCAGGATAGCAGGGACTTCCTATGGCTACACCTTC
CASRIAGTSYGYTF
>many|TRBD1|TRBJ1-6|TRBV3-1
TGTGCCAGCAGCCGCACTGCCGGGACAGGGAAAGGATCACCCCTCCACTTT
CASSRTAGTGKGSPLHF
>NA|TRBD2|TRBJ2-7|TRBV19
TGTGCCAGTAGTATAAGCCCTTGGGCTAGCGGGACGTACGAGCAGTACTTC
CASSISPWASGTYEQYF
>many|NA|TRBJ2-5|TRBV7-2
TGTGCCAGCAGCTTAGGGAACAGGGATGCGCAAGAGACCCAGTACTTC
CASSLGNRDAQETQYF
>NA|TRBD2|TRBJ2-7|TRBV7-2
TGTGCCAGCAGCCTCCCCACTAGCGGGAGGGTAGAGCAGTACTTC
CASSLPTSGRVEQYF
>many|TRBD1|TRBJ2-4|TRBV28
TGTGCCAGCAGTCACGATTCGACAGGGCGGGTTGGGAGTGGTCAGTACTTC
CASSHDSTGRVGSGQYF
>many|NA|TRBJ1-2|TRBV12-3/TRBV12-4
TGTGCCAGCAGTTTATTCGGTATAGGTGGCTACACCTTC
CASSLFGIGGYTF
>few|NA|TRBJ2-4|TRBV2
TGTGCCAGCAGTTCGTACAGGGTTACCAAAAACATTCAGTACTTC
CASSSYRVTKNIQYF
>NA|NA|TRBJ1-2|TRBV19
TGTGCCAGTAGTATTGACAGCTACTATGGCTACACCTTC
CASSIDSYYGYTF
>many|NA|TRBJ1-1|TRBV28
TGTGCCAGCAGTTTTGGGGGTGTGGGAACTTATGAAGCTTTCTTT
CASSFGGVGTYEAFF
>many|NA|TRBJ1-1|TRBV12-3/TRBV12-4
TGTGCCAGCAGCCAAAGGGTCGCTATGGTTGGGAACACTGAAGCTTTCTTT
CASSQRVAMVGNTEAFF
>few|NA|TRBJ1-4|TRBV30
TGTGCCTGCCACCCCGGGACGTATGAAAAACTGTTTTTT
CACHPGTYEKLFF
>many|NA|TRBJ2-5|TRBV12-3/TRBV12-4
TGTGCCAGCAAGCAAAGGGACGCCCGAATCCCCCAAGAGACCCAGTACTTC
CASKQRDARIPQETQYF
>few|TRBD1|TRBJ1-4|TRBV18
TGTGCCAGCTCACCGCGGACAGGCAGGGAGGAAAAACTGTTTTTT
CASSPRTGREEKLFF
>many|NA|TRBJ2-5|TRBV7-3
TGTGCCAGCAGCCCCCAAGGGGGAGCTTTGCAGACCCAGTACTTC
CASSPQGGALQTQYF
>many|TRBD1|TRBJ1-2|TRBV28
TGTGCCAGCAGTTCCGCAGCGGGACAGGGTTTTGGCTACACCTTC
CASSSAAGQGFGYTF
>NA|TRBD1|TRBJ2-7|TRBV7-2
TGTGCCAGCAGCTTAATTCGGACAGGGAGTTCGTACGAGCAGTACTTC
CASSLIRTGSSYEQYF
>few|NA|TRBJ2-5|TRBV12-3/TRBV12-4
TGTGCCAGCAGTTTCGGATTATCGTACCAAGAGACCCAGTACTTC
CASSFGLSYQETQYF
>many|TRBD2|TRBJ2-7|TRBV20-1
TGCAGTGCTAGGACTAGCGGGAGCTCCTACGAGCAGTACTTC
CSARTSGSSYEQYF
>NA|NA|TRBJ1-3|TRBV7-9
TGTGCCAAACAGGCCGGAAACACCATATATTTT
CAKQAGNTIYF
>NA|NA|TRBJ2-5|TRBV29-1
TGCAGCGTTGTTCTCAGGTACCAAGAGACCCAGTACTTC
CSVVLRYQETQYF
>NA|NA|TRBJ2-7|TRBV29-1
TGCAGCGTTGAAGGGGGCAACTACGAGCAGTACTTC
CSVEGGNYEQYF
>once|TRBD2|TRBJ2-2|TRBV6-1
TGTGCCAGCAGGCGCCCTAGCGGGAGAGTCGGGGAGCTGTTTTTT
CASRRPSGRVGELFF
>many|NA|TRBJ2-5|TRBV28
TGTGCCAGCAGTTTACCCCCCATCAGGGGTCTGGAGGAGACCCAGTACTTC
CASSLPPIRGLEETQYF
>NA|NA|TRBJ1-5|TRBV12-3/TRBV12-4
TGTGCCAGCAGCCTCAGGGAATACAATCAGCCCCAGCATTTT
CASSLREYNQPQHF
>many|NA|TRBJ1-2|TRBV28
TGTGCCAGCAGTTTGCGTGTTCGTGGGAGGGGTCGTTACTATGGCTACACCTTC
CASSLRVRGRGRYYGYTF
>few|NA|TRBJ1-2|TRBV24-1
TGTGCCACCAGTGATTTCGGGAGTAAAGATGGCTACACCTTC
CATSDFGSKDGYTF
>NA|TRBD2|TRBJ2-5|TRBV9
TGTGCCAGCAGCCCCAGACTAGCGGGAGGGATCCAAGAGACCCAGTACTTC
CASSPRLAGGIQETQYF
>NA|TRBD1|TRBJ1-1|TRBV9
TGTGCCAGCAGCGCCCAGGGGGCACTTGTAGCTTTCTTT
CASSAQGALVAFF
>many|NA|TRBJ1-5|TRBV27
TGTGCCAGCAGTGATACAGGCCACTATAGCAATCAGCCCCAGCATTTT
CASSDTGHYSNQPQHF
>NA|TRBD2|TRBJ2-3|TRBV10-3
TGTGCCACCGGGGGGACAGATACGCAGTATTTT
CATGGTDTQYF
>few|NA|TRBJ1-6|TRBV5-1
TGCGCCAGCAGCTTGGCGGGGTCTGGATCACCCCTCCACTTT
CASSLAGSGSPLHF
>NA|NA|TRBJ1-1|TRBV9
TGTGCCAGCACCCGAGGGATCGGGGACACTGAAGCTTTCTTT
CASTRGIGDTEAFF
>many|NA|TRBJ2-7|TRBV4-1
TGCGCCAGCAGCCAACCGACGAGCTCCTACGAGCAGTACTTC
CASSQPTSSYEQYF
>NA|NA|TRBJ1-1|TRBV6-1
TGTGCCAGCAGTGAAAAACAGGGAGGGGGCACTGAAGCTTTCTTT
CASSEKQGGGTEAFF
>many|NA|TRBJ1-5|TRBV2
TGTGCCAGCAGCCCCAATCGGGACAGCAATCAGCCCCAGCATTTT
CASSPNRDSNQPQHF
>NA|NA|TRBJ2-5|TRBV11-2
TGTGCCAGCAGCTTAGTTTGGGGAGAGACCCAGTACTTC
CASSLVWGETQYF
>many|TRBD1|TRBJ1-2|TRBV7-2
TGTGCCAGCAGCCCCCGGACAGGGCTGACGATCTATGGCTACACCTTC
CASSPRTGLTIYGYTF
>NA|NA|TRBJ2-5|TRBV2
TGTGCCAGCAGTGAGAGGGGAGCGGAGGGGACCCAGTACTTC
CASSERGAEGTQYF
>few|NA|TRBJ1-1|TRBV25-1
TGTGCCAGCAGTGACTGGGGGAAGAGGAACACTGAAGCTTTCTTT
CASSDWGKRNTEAFF
>many|NA|TRBJ1-1|TRBV6-1
TGTGCCAGCAGTGAACAGGGATGGAACACTGAAGCTTTCTTT
CASSEQGWNTEAFF